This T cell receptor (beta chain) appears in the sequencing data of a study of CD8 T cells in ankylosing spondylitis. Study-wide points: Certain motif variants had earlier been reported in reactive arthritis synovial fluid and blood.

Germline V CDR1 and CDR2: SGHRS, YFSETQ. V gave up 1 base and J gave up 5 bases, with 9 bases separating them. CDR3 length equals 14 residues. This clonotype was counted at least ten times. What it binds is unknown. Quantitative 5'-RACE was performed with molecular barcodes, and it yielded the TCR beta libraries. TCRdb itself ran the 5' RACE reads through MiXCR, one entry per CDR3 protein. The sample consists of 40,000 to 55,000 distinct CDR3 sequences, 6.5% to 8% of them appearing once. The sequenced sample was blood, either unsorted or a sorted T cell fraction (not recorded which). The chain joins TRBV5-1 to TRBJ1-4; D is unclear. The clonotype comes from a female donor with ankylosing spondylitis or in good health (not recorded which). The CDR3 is CASSLFEDNEKLFF. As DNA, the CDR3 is TGCGCCAGCAGCTTGTTTGAAGACAATGAAAAACTGTTTTTT.